These T cell receptor beta chains were read from a single sample in a study of blood T cell repertoires in COVID-19. Clones were read by immunoSEQ multiplex PCR, and TCRdb kept only the in-frame ones, dropping some. The repertoire consists of around 64,000 clones, with about 90% occurring once and the leading ten covering 4% to 6%. Sequencing used peripheral blood. These receptors originate from an elderly man in a cohort sampled during active COVID-19. Each CDR3 is given with its conserved first and last residue. The D gene is left open where the match is weak. Some rows mark clone size as missing; the rest say once, few, many or name a class of expanded clone.

V gene	D gene	J gene	clone size	CDR3 DNA	CDR3 protein
TRBV5-1	TRBD2	TRBJ2-1	-	TGCGCCAGCAGCTTGGCCGGGGGAGGGCCGGTAGGAGAGCAGTTCTTC	CASSLAGGGPVGEQFF
TRBV7-6	-	TRBJ2-7	-	TGTGCCAGCAGCGATTGGACAGACCTAGGGTCCTACGAGCAGTACTTC	CASSDWTDLGSYEQYF
TRBV3-1/TRBV3-2	-	TRBJ1-2	-	TGTGCCAGCAGCCAAGCGACAGGACGGGGCTACACCTTC	CASSQATGRGYTF
TRBV28	TRBD1	TRBJ2-4	few	TGTGCCAGCAGCCAACAGGGGAAAAACATTCAGTACTTC	CASSQQGKNIQYF
TRBV21-1	-	TRBJ1-1	-	TGTGCCAGCACCAACTCGGGGGGGGGCCGGGTGAACACTGAAGCTTTCTTT	CASTNSGGGRVNTEAFF
TRBV9	TRBD2	TRBJ2-7	-	TGTGCCAGCAGCGTAGATCCTAGCGGGAGGTACGAGCAGTACTTC	CASSVDPSGRYEQYF
TRBV23-1	TRBD1	TRBJ2-1	-	TGCGCCAGCAGTCATCCACAGGGGGGAGAGCAGTTCTTC	CASSHPQGGEQFF
TRBV19	-	TRBJ1-2	-	TGTGCCAGTAGTATTCAACGGAACTATGGCTACACCTTC	CASSIQRNYGYTF
TRBV7-9	TRBD1	TRBJ1-1	-	TGTGCCAGCAGCCGACAGGGGAAAAACACTGAAGCTTTCTTT	CASSRQGKNTEAFF
TRBV7-3	-	TRBJ2-2	few	TGTGCCAGCAGCTTACAGGGCCTCACCGGGGAGCTGTTTTTT	CASSLQGLTGELFF
TRBV5-1	TRBD2	TRBJ2-3	-	TGCGCCAGCAGTTGGCGGGAGATTAGTATAGATACGCAGTATTTT	CASSWREISIDTQYF
TRBV6-1	TRBD1	TRBJ1-4	-	TGTGCCAGCAGTGACGACAGGGCAGTAGGCGAAAAACTGTTTTTT	CASSDDRAVGEKLFF
TRBV5-1	TRBD1	TRBJ2-3	-	TGCGCCAGCAGCAGGGAGACAGGGGGCTTCACAGATACGCAGTATTTT	CASSRETGGFTDTQYF
TRBV10-3	-	TRBJ1-3	-	TGTGCCATCAGTGAGTCGGAGGGTGGGGTCGGAAACACCATATATTTT	CAISESEGGVGNTIYF
TRBV19	TRBD1	TRBJ1-5	once	TGTGCCAGTAGTCGGACCCAGGGGGCTCAGCCCCAGCATTTT	CASSRTQGAQPQHF
TRBV29-1	-	TRBJ2-7	-	TGCAGCGTCCTCCCGGCGGGTCGCTACGAGCAGTACTTC	CSVLPAGRYEQYF
TRBV11-3	TRBD2	TRBJ2-2	-	TGTGCCAGCAGCTTGGAGGGGTTTTTGAGCGGGAGTAAAGACACCGGGGAGCTGTTTTTT	CASSLEGFLSGSKDTGELFF
TRBV30	TRBD1	TRBJ1-2	once	TGTGCCTGGAGTGTAAAGGACAGGGGTCTTTTCTGGGGCTACACCTTC	CAWSVKDRGLFWGYTF
TRBV19	TRBD1	TRBJ2-3	-	TGTGCCAGTAGTCGACAGGGAATCACAGATACGCAGTATTTT	CASSRQGITDTQYF
TRBV7-2	-	TRBJ2-5	-	TGTGCCAGCAGCTTGGGAGTTGAAGAGACCCAGTACTTC	CASSLGVEETQYF
TRBV27	-	TRBJ1-2	-	TGTGCCAGCAGTTCCCGGACAGAGCACAGGGCGTATGGCTACACCTTC	CASSSRTEHRAYGYTF
TRBV30	TRBD2	TRBJ2-3	-	TGTGCCTGGAGTGCAGGACTAGCGAGCACAGATACGCAGTATTTT	CAWSAGLASTDTQYF
TRBV7-6	TRBD2	TRBJ2-7	once	TGTGCCAGCAGCTTAGCGGGGACTAGCGGATCCTACGAGCAGTACTTC	CASSLAGTSGSYEQYF
TRBV19	TRBD1	TRBJ2-1	once	TGTGCCACCGACAGACAGGGCACGTCGTCCTACAATGAGCAGTTCTTC	CATDRQGTSSYNEQFF
TRBV5-4	TRBD1	TRBJ1-4	-	TGTGCCAGCAGCTTGGACGGGACAGCTGAAAAACTGTTTTTT	CASSLDGTAEKLFF